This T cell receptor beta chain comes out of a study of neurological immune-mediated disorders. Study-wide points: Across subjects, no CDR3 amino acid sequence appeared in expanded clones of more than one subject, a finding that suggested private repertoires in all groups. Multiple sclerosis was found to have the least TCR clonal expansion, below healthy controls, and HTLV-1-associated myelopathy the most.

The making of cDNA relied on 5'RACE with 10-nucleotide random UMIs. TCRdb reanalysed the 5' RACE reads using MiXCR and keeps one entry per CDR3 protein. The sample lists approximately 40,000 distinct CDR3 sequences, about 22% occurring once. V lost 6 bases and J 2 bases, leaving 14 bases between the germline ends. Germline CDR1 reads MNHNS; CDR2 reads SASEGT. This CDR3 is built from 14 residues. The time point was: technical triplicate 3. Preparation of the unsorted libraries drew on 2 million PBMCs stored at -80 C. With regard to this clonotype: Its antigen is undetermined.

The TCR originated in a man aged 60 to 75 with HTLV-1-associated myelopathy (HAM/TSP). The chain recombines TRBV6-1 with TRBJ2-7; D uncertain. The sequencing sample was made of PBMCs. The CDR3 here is CASSRASGTYEQYF. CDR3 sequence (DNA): TGTGCCAGCAGCCGGGCTTCAGGAACCTACGAGCAGTACTTC.